This T cell receptor (beta chain) stems from a study of T cells expressing NK-cell markers. At the level of the study: Among eight sequenced donors, seven carried HCMV seropositivity while one was seronegative.

With the 5' RACE reads reprocessed, TCRdb shows one record per CDR3 protein and no DNA. This sample's table reports roughly 430,000 distinct CDR3 sequences. Germline loops: CDR1 ENHRY, CDR2 SYGVKD. The CDR3 spans 19 residues. General study findings and limits: The contribution of dominant NKG2C+ clonotypes to CD8+ T cells in six or seven donors was 1.0-7.0%.

On this clonotype itself: Antigen unknown.

This receptor was obtained from a woman aged 18-70 years in good health. Sequenced input: blood T cells: a sorted CD56 or NKG2C T cell subset, CD4+ or CD8+ T cells, or bulk PBMC T cells (not recorded which). The gene calls are TRBV10-3 and TRBJ2-3; the TCRdb D gene call, TRBD2, has no DNA to confirm it. The CDR3 loop is CAISGGTSGTPEFTDTQYF.